The next 6 T cell receptor beta chains were all read from a single sample in a study of T cell changes during pregnancy in multiple sclerosis (dated by TCRdb to the late 2010s). The protocol used for the library was the immunoSEQ multiplex PCR assay. What TCRdb holds here is the immuneACCESS table cut down to in-frame rearrangements. Part of the clones is not present; checked against another copy, under half of the missing clones reflect an unresolved V gene, and the others are unexplained. The sample table contains 58,000 or so clones; only one count was recorded for around nine tenths of them. The ten most abundant clones make up 0.5% of the sample. The specimen comprised CD4+ T cells from peripheral blood mononuclear cells, sampled in the third trimester of pregnancy. Receptors were obtained from a female donor with multiple sclerosis, enrolled in a pregnancy study.

This sequence joins TRBV5-4 and TRBJ1-5; a possible D gene is TRBD1 (5 bases). Germline values: CDR1 SGHNT, CDR2 YYREEE (reference sequence). V was pared by 4 bases and J by 5 bases, with 13 bases between. The CDR3 has 14 amino acids. The CDR3 region has the DNA TGTGCCAGCAGCCGGGGGGGGGTGGATCAGCCCCAGCATTTT. Amino acid sequence: CASSRGGVDQPQHF.

This clone has just one count. The chain uses TRBV10-1 and TRBJ1-1; 9 bases agree with TRBD1. Germline V gene sequence: CDR1 WNHNN, CDR2 SYGVQD (reference sequence). This CDR3 is 14 amino acids long. J lost 0 bases, V lost 5 bases, and 1 base had no gene match. CDR3 sequence: CASSRTGVNTEAFF. The CDR3 coding sequence is TGCGCCAGCAGTCGGACAGGGGTGAACACTGAAGCTTTCTTT.

This clone was observed once. This rearrangement joins TRBV13 to TRBJ2-5, with 12 nucleotides matching TRBD2. Germline V gene sequence: CDR1 PRHDT, CDR2 FYEKMQ (reference sequence). CDR3 size: 15 residues. The J segment lost 5 bases and the V segment lost 5 bases, leaving 6 bases of the junction unmatched. CDR3 in amino acids: CASSTTSGGQETQYF. Written as DNA, the CDR3 is TGTGCCAGCAGCACGACTAGCGGGGGTCAGGAGACCCAGTACTTC.

The chain links TRBV2 to TRBJ1-5; D is undetermined. This CDR3 is built from 14 residues. Germline loops: CDR1 SNHLY, CDR2 FYNNEI. Trimming removed 4 bases at V and 0 bases at J, with 7 bases between. The CDR3 loop is CASSGGYSNQPQHF. CDR3 sequence (DNA): TGTGCCAGCAGTGGCGGTTATAGCAATCAGCCCCAGCATTTT.

This clone was detected once. The V and J genes are TRBV2 and TRBJ2-1; 10 positions match TRBD2. CDR3 length: 15 residues. Per the germline V gene, CDR1 is SNHLY and CDR2 is FYNNEI. V dropped 4 bases and J dropped 6; count of bases not matched to a gene: 6. CDR3: CASSGLAGALNEQFF. CDR3 in DNA: TGTGCCAGCAGTGGTCTAGCGGGGGCCCTCAATGAGCAGTTCTTC.

V gene TRBV5-1 combines with J gene TRBJ2-3; D might be TRBD2 (6 bases). Deletions cut 4 bases from V and 0 bases from J, with 12 bases between. Germline CDR1 reads SGHRS; CDR2 reads YFSETQ. This CDR3 spans 15 amino acids. The CDR3 here is CASSTGLPSTDTQYF. CDR3 in DNA: TGCGCCAGCAGCACCGGACTACCGAGCACAGATACGCAGTATTTT.